Following are 16 T cell receptor beta chains from one sample sequenced in a study of control samples from healthy donors and cancer patients. Sequencing used immunoSEQ multiplex PCR; TCRdb keeps in-frame clones, though not all of them. The repertoire has 100,000 or so clones, approximately 90% of them found once; the top ten carry around 1%. The sample comprised blood. These receptors originate from a woman in her twenties or thirties in good health.

The chain has TRBV6-5 and TRBJ1-2, with 8 bases aligning to TRBD1. V shed 0 bases and J 3 bases; nucleotides not matched to a gene: 3. Germline loops: CDR1 MNHEY, CDR2 SVGAGI. The CDR3 loop spans 15 amino acids. CDR3 in amino acids: CASSYSTGVHYGYTF. CDR3 sequence (DNA): TGTGCCAGCAGTTACTCGACAGGGGTGCACTATGGCTACACCTTC.

The chain combines TRBV4-2 with TRBJ1-1; D is uncertain. From germline, CDR1 is LGHNA and CDR2 YNFKEQ. Trimming took 1 base from V and 8 from J, leaving 11 bases between them. The CDR3 sequence is 13 residues long. For the CDR3, the DNA is TGTGCCAGCAGCCAAGCTGGCAGTCCAGAAGCTTTCTTT. Its translation is CASSQAGSPEAFF.

The chain employs TRBV7-9 and TRBJ1-1, with 7 bases that match TRBD1. The CDR3 spans 14 residues. Germline V gene data show CDR1 as SEHNR and CDR2 as FQNEAQ (reference sequence). V gave up 5 bases and J gave up 1 base; unmatched junction bases: 4. CDR3 residues: CASSLGQKNTEAFF. The CDR3 region has the DNA TGTGCCAGCAGCCTGGGACAGAAGAACACTGAAGCTTTCTTT.

The chain joins TRBV5-1 to TRBJ2-1; 11 bases map to TRBD2. There are 14 residues in the CDR3. CDR1 is SGHRS and CDR2 is YFSETQ in the germline V gene. The ends lost 3 bases at V and 5 bases at J; junction bases unmatched: 1. In DNA, the CDR3 is TGCGCCAGCAGCTCGGGACTAGCGGACAATGAGCAGTTCTTC. Protein: CASSSGLADNEQFF.

CDR3 protein: CATSDSGSSNTGELFF. For the CDR3, the DNA is TGTGCCACCAGTGATTCGGGAAGTTCGAACACCGGGGAGCTGTTTTTT. This sequence joins TRBV24-1 and TRBJ2-2; D is perhaps TRBD2 (5 bases). There are 16 residues in the CDR3. V lost 2 bases, J lost 0 bases, and 9 bases lay in between. Looked up from germline, CDR1 is KGHDR and CDR2 is SFDVKD.

The genes are TRBV4-1 and TRBJ1-1; D unresolved. The CDR3 is made up of 15 amino acids. Trimming cost V 7 bases and J 0 bases, with 15 bases left between them. Germline V gene sequence: CDR1 MGHRA, CDR2 YSYEKL. CDR3 coding DNA: TGCGCCAGCACCTCGACCCCGGGATTGAACACTGAAGCTTTCTTT. This translates into CASTSTPGLNTEAFF.

The rearrangement uses TRBV7-9 and TRBJ2-3, with TRBD2 identical over 9 bases. Germline values: CDR1 SEHNR, CDR2 FQNEAQ (reference sequence). This CDR3 has 17 residues. The trim removed 5 bases at V and 3 bases at J, leaving 12 bases unmatched. The CDR3 region is CASSGTIRSGSTDTQYF. As DNA, the CDR3 is TGTGCCAGCAGCGGTACGATTCGTAGCGGGAGTACAGATACGCAGTATTTT.

The chain recombines TRBV10-1 with TRBJ2-1, with 9 nucleotides matching TRBD2. This CDR3 has 14 amino acids. V lost 6 bases, J lost 4 bases, and 4 bases stayed unmatched. Germline V gives CDR1 WNHNN, CDR2 SYGVQD (reference sequence). The CDR3 spells CASSLTSGYNEQFF. The CDR3 DNA reads TGCGCCAGCAGCCTGACTAGCGGATACAATGAGCAGTTCTTC.

This chain joins TRBV18 and TRBJ1-1, with a tentative D call TRBD1 (5 bases). Germline assignment: CDR1 KGHSH and CDR2 LQKENI. This CDR3 region has 14 residues. Trimming shortened V by 1 base and J by 7 bases, and 13 bases separated the two germline ends. As DNA, the CDR3 is TGTGCCAGCTCACCACGGGGCGGGGGAGGTGAAGCTTTCTTT. Translating gives CASSPRGGGGEAFF.

The chain has TRBV5-1 and TRBJ2-3, with TRBD1 matching 7 bases. Germline trimming cut 0 bases from V and 6 bases from J; bases unmatched to any gene: 4. The CDR3 spans 14 residues. The germline gives CDR1 SGHRS, CDR2 YFSETQ. CDR3 DNA sequence: TGCGCCAGCAGCTTGGACAGGGGAGCCGATACGCAGTATTTT. Amino acids: CASSLDRGADTQYF.

The chain links TRBV5-6 to TRBJ2-3; TRBD1 matches 9 bases. CDR1 SGHDT and CDR2 YYEEEE come from the germline V gene. Trimming removed 4 bases from V and 4 bases from J; junction bases left unmatched: 10. The CDR3 is 16 residues long. In nucleotides, the CDR3 is TGTGCCAGCAGCCCATCCCTTACAGGGGGCGCAGATACGCAGTATTTT. It is translated as CASSPSLTGGADTQYF.

The rearrangement joins TRBV2 to TRBJ2-2, with unresolved D. Germline V lookup: CDR1 SNHLY, CDR2 FYNNEI. CDR3 size: 14 residues. V lost 4 bases and J lost 1, with 7 bases in between. The CDR3 nucleotides are TGTGCCAGCAGTGTAGCCATGAACACCGGGGAGCTGTTTTTT. Translated, it gives CASSVAMNTGELFF.

This chain connects TRBV5-1 to TRBJ2-7; D not certain. CDR3 length: 12 residues. The V gene's germline CDR1 is SGHRS and CDR2 YFSETQ. The ends were cut back, 2 bases at V and 2 bases at J, with 5 bases in the middle. Written as DNA, the CDR3 is TGCGCCAGCAGCTTCTCAGCCTACGAGCAGTACTTC. It yields the protein CASSFSAYEQYF.

V usage is TRBV5-1 and J usage is TRBJ1-1; 10 nucleotides align to TRBD1. The CDR3 is made up of 13 amino acids. With V trimmed by 0 bases and J by 7 bases, 0 bases remained unmatched. Germline V gene lookup returns CDR1 SGHRS and CDR2 YFSETQ. CDR3 in DNA: TGCGCCAGCAGCTTGGGGACAGGGGGTGAAGCTTTCTTT. Residues: CASSLGTGGEAFF.

Comments on this clone: Within the sample, other DNA sequences also encode this same CDR3. The V call is TRBV18, the J call TRBJ1-2, with 8 bases fitting TRBD1. The germline V gene has CDR1 KGHSH and CDR2 LQKENI. The CDR3 length is 18 residues. The junction had 13 bases not matched to a gene; V was cut back by 4 bases and J by 0 bases. The CDR3 sequence is CASSQLRQGSGANYGYTF. DNA of the CDR3: TGTGCCAGCTCACAACTTCGACAGGGGAGTGGGGCTAACTATGGCTACACCTTC.

The chain joins TRBV5-1 to TRBJ1-4, with no clear D. Trimming removed 1 base at V and 0 bases at J, with 4 bases between. CDR3 size: 14 residues. Germline V gene lookup returns CDR1 SGHRS and CDR2 YFSETQ. CDR3 DNA: TGCGCCAGCAGCTTGTTTACAACTAATGAAAAACTGTTTTTT. Its translation: CASSLFTTNEKLFF.